These 4 T cell receptor beta chains originate from one sample sequenced in a study of shared clonotypes between healthy human individuals. Profiled with immunoSEQ multiplex PCR; TCRdb holds only in-frame clones, not every one. The sample contains some 980,000 clones, over 75% of which appear only once. Sequenced: memory CD4+ T cells sorted from blood. The subset was: CD45RA-negative fraction. All receptors derive from a man aged 18 to 35 in good health.

This clone was recorded only once. The J gene is TRBJ1-5, the V gene TRBV4-1; 7 bases align to TRBD1. Per the germline V gene, CDR1 is MGHRA and CDR2 is YSYEKL. This CDR3 has 17 residues. V was pared by 0 bases and J by 4 bases, with 9 bases of the junction left unmatched. The DNA for the CDR3 is TGCGCCAGCAGCCAAGAGACCGTCCAGGGGGGAAATCAGCCCCAGCATTTT. Protein: CASSQETVQGGNQPQHF.

The rearrangement uses TRBV29-1 and TRBJ1-1, with D perhaps TRBD1 (6 bases). Trimming pared 6 bases from V and 12 bases from J, leaving 17 bases between. The CDR3 runs 11 residues. Per germline, CDR1 SQVTM and CDR2 ANQGSEA. CDR3 DNA sequence: TGCAGCGTGGACAGACCGCCTGAGACTTTCTTT. As protein: CSVDRPPETFF.

The V and J genes are TRBV6-5 and TRBJ1-6; the match to TRBD1 covers 8 bases. V was pared by 4 bases and J by 7 bases, with 6 bases of the junction left unmatched. CDR3 length equals 15 residues. Per germline, CDR1 MNHEY and CDR2 SVGAGI. The CDR3 loop is CASSSLGTGNSPLHF. DNA of the CDR3: TGTGCCAGCAGTTCTCTGGGGACAGGAAATTCACCCCTCCACTTT.

The DNA for the CDR3 is TGTGCCAGCAGCCCAACCTACGGCAGATCCTACGAGCAGTACTTC. It is translated as CASSPTYGRSYEQYF. The rearrangement uses TRBV5-4 and TRBJ2-7; D not resolved. The CDR3 loop spans 15 amino acids. Between the trimmed V and J ends, which lost 4 bases and 1 base, there was a span of 15 bases. The germline CDR1 and CDR2 sequences are SGHNT and YYREEE (reference sequence). Full variable domain (outside the CDR3, taken from reference TRBV5-4 and TRBJ2-7): ETGVTQSPTHLIKTRGQQVTLRCSSQSGHNTVSWYQQALGQGPQFIFQYYREEENGRGNFPPRFSGLQFPNYSSELNVNALELDDSALYLCASSPTYGRSYEQYFGPGTRLTVT.